Listed below are T cell receptor beta chains from one sample, sequenced in a study of radiotherapy plus CTLA-4 blockade in lung cancer. Produced via immunoSEQ multiplex PCR; TCRdb's table is partial and in-frame only. Among 95,000 to 150,000 clones, 70% to 90% were seen once, and the ten largest hold 5.5% to 7%. Specimen: peripheral blood, collected from a patient treated with radiotherapy plus ipilimumab. All receptors come from a human donor with non-small cell lung cancer that progressed on radiotherapy plus ipilimumab. Each CDR3 is given with its conserved first and last residue. The order of the fields is V gene, D gene, clone size, J gene, CDR3 protein, CDR3 DNA. A D gene is named only where the DNA matches it firmly. Rows may omit the clone size; those that give it use once, few, many or a size class.

V gene: TRBV6-1
D gene: NA
clone size: NA
J gene: TRBJ2-1
CDR3 protein: CASSEFGFARTYNEQFF
CDR3 DNA: TGTGCCAGCAGTGAGTTTGGGTTTGCGAGGACCTACAATGAGCAGTTCTTC

V gene: TRBV6-1
D gene: TRBD1
clone size: NA
J gene: TRBJ2-7
CDR3 protein: CASSETGADYEQYF
CDR3 DNA: TGTGCCAGCAGTGAAACAGGGGCGGACTACGAGCAGTACTTC

V gene: TRBV5-1
D gene: TRBD1
clone size: NA
J gene: TRBJ1-1
CDR3 protein: CASSLTQGVNTEAFF
CDR3 DNA: TGCGCCAGCAGCTTGACACAGGGGGTAAACACTGAAGCTTTCTTT

V gene: TRBV5-1
D gene: NA
clone size: NA
J gene: TRBJ1-4
CDR3 protein: CASSLRQGSEKLFF
CDR3 DNA: TGCGCCAGCAGCTTGAGGCAGGGATCGGAAAAACTGTTTTTT

V gene: TRBV11-2
D gene: NA
clone size: few
J gene: TRBJ2-3
CDR3 protein: CASSFGTPSTDTQYF
CDR3 DNA: TGTGCCAGCAGCTTCGGGACTCCCAGCACAGATACGCAGTATTTT

V gene: TRBV15
D gene: NA
clone size: NA
J gene: TRBJ2-7
CDR3 protein: CATSREQGSSYEQYF
CDR3 DNA: TGTGCCACCAGCAGAGAACAGGGAAGCTCCTACGAGCAGTACTTC

V gene: TRBV7-3
D gene: NA
clone size: NA
J gene: TRBJ1-2
CDR3 protein: CASSPSPGLYGYTF
CDR3 DNA: TGTGCCAGCAGCCCTTCCCCCGGGCTCTATGGCTACACCTTC

V gene: TRBV6-6
D gene: NA
clone size: few
J gene: TRBJ2-7
CDR3 protein: CASRNAYEQYF
CDR3 DNA: TGTGCCAGCAGGAACGCCTACGAGCAGTACTTC

V gene: TRBV5-4
D gene: TRBD2
clone size: NA
J gene: TRBJ2-7
CDR3 protein: CASSTGTTTYEQYF
CDR3 DNA: TGTGCCAGCAGCACCGGGACTACCACCTACGAGCAGTACTTC

V gene: TRBV25-1
D gene: NA
clone size: NA
J gene: TRBJ1-2
CDR3 protein: CASSEPGQVGRGYTF
CDR3 DNA: TGTGCCAGCAGTGAACCTGGCCAGGTTGGACGTGGCTACACCTTC

V gene: TRBV4-1
D gene: NA
clone size: NA
J gene: TRBJ2-5
CDR3 protein: CASSPTGKTQYF
CDR3 DNA: TGCGCCAGCAGCCCGACCGGGAAGACCCAGTACTTC

V gene: TRBV25-1
D gene: NA
clone size: once
J gene: TRBJ2-5
CDR3 protein: CASSVPRGSGETQYF
CDR3 DNA: TGTGCCAGCAGTGTCCCCAGAGGGAGCGGGGAGACCCAGTACTTC

V gene: TRBV19
D gene: NA
clone size: once
J gene: TRBJ2-3
CDR3 protein: CASSKQGGTTDTQYF
CDR3 DNA: TGTGCCAGTAGTAAACAGGGGGGGACCACAGATACGCAGTATTTT

V gene: TRBV19
D gene: TRBD1
clone size: NA
J gene: TRBJ2-7
CDR3 protein: CASSIGGGKFYEQYF
CDR3 DNA: TGTGCCAGTAGTATAGGAGGGGGCAAATTCTACGAGCAGTACTTC

V gene: TRBV7-9
D gene: NA
clone size: NA
J gene: TRBJ1-1
CDR3 protein: CAISTTRPNTEAFF
CDR3 DNA: TGTGCCATCTCAACGACCAGGCCGAACACTGAAGCTTTCTTT

V gene: TRBV28
D gene: TRBD2
clone size: once
J gene: TRBJ2-7
CDR3 protein: CASEGAGGFYEQYF
CDR3 DNA: TGTGCCAGCGAAGGGGCGGGAGGTTTCTACGAGCAGTACTTC

V gene: TRBV10-3
D gene: NA
clone size: few
J gene: TRBJ1-2
CDR3 protein: CAISVDRIYGYTF
CDR3 DNA: TGTGCCATCAGTGTTGATCGGATCTATGGCTACACCTTC

V gene: TRBV11-2
D gene: NA
clone size: NA
J gene: TRBJ2-1
CDR3 protein: CASSPSTGRLFNEQFF
CDR3 DNA: TGTGCCAGCAGCCCCTCGACAGGTCGTCTATTCAATGAGCAGTTCTTC

V gene: TRBV5-1
D gene: TRBD1
clone size: NA
J gene: TRBJ2-7
CDR3 protein: CASSLGGRTGAYEQYF
CDR3 DNA: TGCGCCAGCAGCTTGGGAGGTAGGACAGGGGCCTACGAGCAGTACTTC

V gene: TRBV7-2
D gene: TRBD2
clone size: NA
J gene: TRBJ2-7
CDR3 protein: CASSLMASGSGEQYF
CDR3 DNA: TGTGCCAGCAGCTTAATGGCTAGCGGTTCGGGAGAGCAGTACTTC

V gene: TRBV18
D gene: TRBD1
clone size: NA
J gene: TRBJ1-5
CDR3 protein: CASSPGQGVQPQHF
CDR3 DNA: TGTGCCAGCTCACCGGGACAGGGAGTCCAGCCCCAGCATTTT

V gene: TRBV10-3
D gene: TRBD2
clone size: NA
J gene: TRBJ2-1
CDR3 protein: CAISENSGRILEQFF
CDR3 DNA: TGTGCCATCAGTGAGAATAGCGGGAGGATACTGGAGCAGTTCTTC

V gene: TRBV25-1
D gene: NA
clone size: NA
J gene: TRBJ2-3
CDR3 protein: CASASRDAAADTQYF
CDR3 DNA: TGTGCCAGCGCCTCTCGGGACGCGGCGGCGGATACGCAGTATTTT

V gene: TRBV7-9
D gene: NA
clone size: NA
J gene: TRBJ1-1
CDR3 protein: CASSFDRWNTEAFF
CDR3 DNA: TGTGCCAGCAGCTTCGACAGGTGGAACACTGAAGCTTTCTTT

V gene: TRBV5-1
D gene: NA
clone size: NA
J gene: TRBJ1-4
CDR3 protein: CASSLDGRTNEKLFF
CDR3 DNA: TGCGCCAGCAGCTTGGACGGGAGAACTAATGAAAAACTGTTTTTT

V gene: TRBV19
D gene: NA
clone size: NA
J gene: TRBJ2-2
CDR3 protein: CASSRHRSNTGELFF
CDR3 DNA: TGTGCCAGTAGTAGACACAGAAGTAACACCGGGGAGCTGTTTTTT

V gene: TRBV18
D gene: NA
clone size: NA
J gene: TRBJ2-3
CDR3 protein: CASSYLDPDTQYF
CDR3 DNA: TGTGCCAGCTCATACCTAGATCCAGATACGCAGTATTTT

V gene: TRBV9
D gene: TRBD2
clone size: NA
J gene: TRBJ2-7
CDR3 protein: CASSPGTSGSEQYF
CDR3 DNA: TGTGCCAGCAGCCCCGGGACTAGCGGTAGCGAGCAGTACTTC

V gene: TRBV6-5
D gene: NA
clone size: NA
J gene: TRBJ2-3
CDR3 protein: CASSYRGSSTDTQYF
CDR3 DNA: TGTGCCAGCAGTTACCGGGGATCTAGCACAGATACGCAGTATTTT

V gene: TRBV2
D gene: NA
clone size: NA
J gene: TRBJ1-3
CDR3 protein: CASSDRNTIYF
CDR3 DNA: TGTGCCAGCAGTGATCGAAACACCATATATTTT

V gene: TRBV6-5
D gene: NA
clone size: NA
J gene: TRBJ1-2
CDR3 protein: CASRTDSNYGYTF
CDR3 DNA: TGTGCCAGCAGGACGGACAGTAACTATGGCTACACCTTC

V gene: TRBV2
D gene: NA
clone size: NA
J gene: TRBJ2-1
CDR3 protein: CASSETDPPYNEQFF
CDR3 DNA: TGTGCCAGCAGTGAGACAGACCCCCCCTACAATGAGCAGTTCTTC

V gene: TRBV7-2
D gene: NA
clone size: NA
J gene: TRBJ1-5
CDR3 protein: CASSVGRNQPQHF
CDR3 DNA: TGTGCCAGCAGCGTAGGCCGAAATCAGCCCCAGCATTTT

V gene: TRBV4-1
D gene: NA
clone size: NA
J gene: TRBJ2-7
CDR3 protein: CASGQVVDTYERYF
CDR3 DNA: TGCGCCAGCGGCCAAGTCGTCGATACCTACGAGCGGTACTTC

V gene: TRBV7-9
D gene: TRBD2
clone size: NA
J gene: TRBJ2-3
CDR3 protein: CASSRVGTSGRGRTDTQYF
CDR3 DNA: TGTGCCAGCAGCCGTGTGGGGACTAGCGGGAGGGGACGCACAGATACGCAGTATTTT

V gene: TRBV7-9
D gene: TRBD1
clone size: NA
J gene: TRBJ1-1
CDR3 protein: CASIGGPRVAFF
CDR3 DNA: TGTGCCAGCATAGGGGGCCCCCGGGTAGCTTTCTTT

V gene: TRBV25-1
D gene: NA
clone size: NA
J gene: TRBJ2-1
CDR3 protein: CASSEFKVGSEQFF
CDR3 DNA: TGTGCCAGCAGTGAATTTAAGGTGGGAAGTGAGCAGTTCTTC